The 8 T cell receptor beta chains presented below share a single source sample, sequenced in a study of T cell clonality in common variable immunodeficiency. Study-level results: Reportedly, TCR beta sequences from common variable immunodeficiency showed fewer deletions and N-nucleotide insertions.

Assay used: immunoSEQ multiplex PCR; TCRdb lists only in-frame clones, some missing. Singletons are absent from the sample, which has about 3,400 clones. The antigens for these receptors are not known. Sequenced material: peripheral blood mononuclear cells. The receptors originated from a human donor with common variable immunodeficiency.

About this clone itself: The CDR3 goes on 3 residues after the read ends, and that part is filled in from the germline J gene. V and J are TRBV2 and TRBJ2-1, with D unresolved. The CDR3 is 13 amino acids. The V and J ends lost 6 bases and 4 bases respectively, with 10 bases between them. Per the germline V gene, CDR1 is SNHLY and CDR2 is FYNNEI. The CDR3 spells CASRAESYNEQFF. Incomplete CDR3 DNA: TGTGCCAGCAGGGCTGAATCATACAATGAG.

CDR3 DNA (partial): TGTGCCAGGGGGGACTTCCAACCGTTAGATGAAAAA. Amino acids: CARGDFQPLDEK. The entire CDR3 sequence reads CARGDFQPLDEKLFF. This chain links TRBV19 with TRBJ1-4, with D maybe TRBD1 (5 bases). Read sequence stops 3 residues before the CDR3 end, and the germline J gene provides the missing end. Trimming took off 9 bases at V and 6 bases at J, with 20 bases between the two ends. Looked up from germline, CDR1 is LNHDA and CDR2 is SQIVND (reference sequence). The length of the CDR3 is 15 residues.

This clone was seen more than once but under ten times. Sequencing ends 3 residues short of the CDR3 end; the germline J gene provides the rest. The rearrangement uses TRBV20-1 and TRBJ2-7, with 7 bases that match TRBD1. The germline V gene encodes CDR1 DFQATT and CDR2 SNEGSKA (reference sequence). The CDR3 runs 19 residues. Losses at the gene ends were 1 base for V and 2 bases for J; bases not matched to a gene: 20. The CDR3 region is CSARAQRSTGTEFPYEQYF. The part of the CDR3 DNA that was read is TGCAGTGCTAGAGCACAGAGGTCTACCGGGACAGAGTTTCCCTACGAG.

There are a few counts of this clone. CDR3 in amino acids: CASDGGGNTGELFF. CDR3 DNA, as far as it was read: TGTGCCAGCGACGGGGGGGGTAACACCGGGGAG. The V and J genes are TRBV19 and TRBJ2-2, with 8 bases matching TRBD2. The read terminates 3 residues ahead of where the CDR3 ends, so the germline J gene completes it. The germline V gene encodes CDR1 LNHDA and CDR2 SQIVND (reference sequence). V was clipped by 9 bases and J by 2 bases; unmatched bases: 5. The length of the CDR3 is 14 residues.

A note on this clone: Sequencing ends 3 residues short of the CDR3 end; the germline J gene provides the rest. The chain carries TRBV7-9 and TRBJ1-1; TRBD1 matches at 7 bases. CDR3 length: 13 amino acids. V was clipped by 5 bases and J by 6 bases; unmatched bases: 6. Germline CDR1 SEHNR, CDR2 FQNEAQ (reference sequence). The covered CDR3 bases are TGTGCCAGCAGCCGCCTCGACAGGGCTGAA. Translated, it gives CASSRLDRAE. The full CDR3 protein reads CASSRLDRAEAFF.

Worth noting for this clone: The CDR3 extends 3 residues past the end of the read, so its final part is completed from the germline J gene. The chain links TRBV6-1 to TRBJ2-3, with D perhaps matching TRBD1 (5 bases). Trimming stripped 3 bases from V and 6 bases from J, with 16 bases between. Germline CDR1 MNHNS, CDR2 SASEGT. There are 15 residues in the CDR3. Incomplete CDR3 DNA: TGTGCCAGCAGTGATCAGGCGCAGGGTGGGGATACG. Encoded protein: CASSDQAQGGDT. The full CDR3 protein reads CASSDQAQGGDTQYF.

The chain's CDR3 is CASGGGSSYEQYF. Partial CDR3 DNA: TGTGCCAGCGGGGGGGGGTCGTCTTACGAG. This chain connects TRBV2 to TRBJ2-7, with TRBD2 matching 7 bases. The CDR3 extends 3 residues past the end of the read, so its final part is completed from the germline J gene. The germline V gene encodes CDR1 SNHLY and CDR2 FYNNEI. This CDR3 is 13 amino acids long. Germline trimming cut 8 bases from V and 4 bases from J; bases unmatched to any gene: 8.

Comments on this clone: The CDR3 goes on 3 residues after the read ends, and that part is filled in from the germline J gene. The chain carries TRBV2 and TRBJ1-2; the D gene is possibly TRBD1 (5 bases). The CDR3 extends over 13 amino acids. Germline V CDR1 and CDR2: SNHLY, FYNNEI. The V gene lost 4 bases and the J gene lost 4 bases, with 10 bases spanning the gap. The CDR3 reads CASSGTGTYGYTF. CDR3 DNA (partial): TGTGCCAGCAGTGGTACAGGAACCTATGGC.